Here is one T cell receptor beta chain with its context. These data belong to a study of control samples from healthy donors and cancer patients. The ends were cut back, 1 base at V and 1 base at J, with 9 bases in the middle. CDR3 length: 15 amino acids. CDR1 SEHNR and CDR2 FQNEAQ come from the germline V gene (reference sequence). The assay was immunoSEQ multiplex PCR, and TCRdb's table has in-frame clones only and misses some. This table has approximately 100,000 clones, about 86% appearing once. The receptor comes from a man aged 25 to 40 in good health. Material for sequencing was blood. This chain connects TRBV7-9 to TRBJ2-3; either TRBD1 or TRBD2 may supply D (5 bases each). CDR3: CASSLVRDRTDTQYF. The CDR3 DNA is TGTGCCAGCAGCTTAGTACGGGACCGCACAGATACGCAGTATTTT.